Below, 22 T cell receptor beta chains from the same sample are listed, as sequenced in a study of cytomegalovirus exposure and HLA in healthy donors. The method was immunoSEQ multiplex PCR; TCRdb's version includes in-frame clones alone and lacks a portion of them. The sample lists more than 55,000 clones, 90% occurring once. The sample taken for sequencing was PBMCs. Source of these receptors: a young man in good health and CMV-seronegative.

V usage is TRBV6-4 and J usage is TRBJ1-3; D ambiguous. V gave up 4 bases and J gave up 0 bases, with 25 bases separating them. This CDR3 spans 20 amino acids. From germline, CDR1 is MRHNA and CDR2 SNTAGT. The CDR3 region has the DNA TGTGCCAGCAGTGGAGGAACCCCTGCTCCCCGATTGTGCTCTGGAAACACCATATATTTT. Its protein product is CASSGGTPAPRLCSGNTIYF.

The chain joins TRBV10-3 to TRBJ1-5; D might be TRBD1 (6 bases). The CDR3 covers 14 residues. Deletions cut 2 bases from V and 9 bases from J, with 14 bases between. Germline CDR1 reads ENHRY; CDR2 reads SYGVKD. This CDR3 reads CAISEGQGWPPQHF. The CDR3 DNA is TGTGCCATCAGTGAGGGTCAGGGGTGGCCGCCCCAGCATTTT.

As DNA, the CDR3 is TGTGCCAGCAGTTGGCTTGGAGGCGAGCAGTACTTC. Translated, it gives CASSWLGGEQYF. The chain couples TRBV28 to TRBJ2-7; D might be TRBD2 (5 bases). CDR3 length: 12 amino acids. Per germline, CDR1 MDHEN and CDR2 SYDVKM. Trimming removed 4 bases from V and 6 bases from J, with 10 bases in between. Full variable domain (remainder filled in from reference TRBV28 and TRBJ2-7): DVKVTQSSRYLVKRTGEKVFLECVQDMDHENMFWYRQDPGLGLRLIYFSYDVKMKEKGDIPEGYSVSREKKERFSLILESASTNQTSMYLCASSWLGGEQYFGPGTRLTVT.

The chain is built from TRBV18 and TRBJ2-7; TRBD1 matches 9 bases. Per germline, CDR1 KGHSH and CDR2 LQKENI. With V trimmed by 6 bases and J by 4 bases, 4 bases remained unmatched. This CDR3 comprises 13 residues. CDR3 sequence (DNA): TGTGCCAGCTCCCGGGACAGGGATTACGAGCAGTACTTC. Protein sequence: CASSRDRDYEQYF.

This chain connects TRBV5-4 to TRBJ1-1; possibly TRBD1 for D (5 bases). Deletions cut 6 bases from V and 8 bases from J, with 23 bases between. The CDR3 runs 15 residues. Germline V gene data show CDR1 as SGHNT and CDR2 as YYREEE (reference sequence). For the CDR3, the DNA is TGTGCCAGCACCCCTACGGGGGAGGGTTCTGCCGAAGCTTTCTTT. Translating gives CASTPTGEGSAEAFF.

This chain links TRBV7-2 with TRBJ2-1; possibly TRBD2 for D (5 bases). V was clipped by 4 bases and J by 11 bases, with 21 bases between them. CDR1 is SGHTA, CDR2 FQGNSA, per germline. The CDR3 is 15 residues long. The CDR3 DNA is TGTGCCAGCAGCTCAGCTCTTGGCGGCGGGCCGAAGCAGTTCTTC. Its protein product is CASSSALGGGPKQFF.

The chain's CDR3 is CASSDAIQGTTKKLFF. CDR3 coding DNA: TGTGCCAGCAGTGACGCTATACAGGGGACAACGAAGAAACTGTTTTTT. V usage is TRBV6-4 and J usage is TRBJ1-4; the match to TRBD1 covers 7 bases. The CDR3 loop spans 16 amino acids. The V and J ends lost 2 bases and 11 bases, in that order; junction bases with no gene match: 14. Per the germline V gene, CDR1 is MRHNA and CDR2 is SNTAGT.

The chain links TRBV4-2 to TRBJ2-1; TRBD2 is a possible D gene (6 bases). Germline V gene data show CDR1 as LGHNA and CDR2 as YNFKEQ. Between the trimmed V and J ends, which lost 4 bases and 0 bases, there was a span of 13 bases. The length of the CDR3 is 16 residues. The CDR3 reads CASSRELANSYNEQFF. The CDR3 nucleotides read TGTGCCAGCAGCCGAGAGCTAGCGAACTCCTACAATGAGCAGTTCTTC.

V is TRBV10-2 and J is TRBJ2-3; 10 bases align to TRBD2. CDR1 and CDR2 from the germline V gene are WSHSY and SAAADI. V gave up 5 bases and J gave up 2 bases; unmatched junction bases: 1. This CDR3 contains 14 residues. In nucleotides, the CDR3 is TGCGCCAGCAGTCTAGCGGGAGACACAGATACGCAGTATTTT. It yields the protein CASSLAGDTDTQYF.

The genes are TRBV4-1 and TRBJ2-1, with no clear D. V was shortened by 0 bases and J by 9 bases, with 9 bases between the two germline ends. The CDR3 contains 13 residues. CDR1 MGHRA and CDR2 YSYEKL come from the germline V gene. CDR3: CASSQEVPGEQFF. For the CDR3, the DNA is TGCGCCAGCAGCCAAGAGGTCCCCGGTGAGCAGTTCTTC.

V is TRBV19 and J is TRBJ1-5; D may be TRBD1 (5 bases). CDR3 length: 14 amino acids. V was cut by 4 bases and J by 4 bases, with 11 bases left in between. CDR1 LNHDA and CDR2 SQIVND come from the germline V gene (reference sequence). This CDR3 is CASSKPGLNQPQHF. DNA of the CDR3: TGTGCCAGTAGTAAACCAGGGCTTAATCAGCCCCAGCATTTT.

J is TRBJ1-2 and V is TRBV28; 7 bases agree with TRBD1. Germline CDR1 reads MDHEN; CDR2 reads SYDVKM. The junction had 2 bases not matched to a gene; V was cut back by 6 bases and J by 1 base. The CDR3 consists of 13 residues. The CDR3 is CASSRDSNYGYTF. CDR3 DNA: TGTGCCAGCAGCCGGGACAGTAACTATGGCTACACCTTC.

This chain joins TRBV6-6 and TRBJ1-2, with TRBD1 matching over 9 bases. The CDR3 is 15 residues long. Germline lookup yields CDR1 MNHNY and CDR2 SVGAGI (reference sequence). V was clipped by 2 bases and J by 3 bases; unmatched bases: 4. CDR3 sequence reads: CASSYRTGAYYGYTF. The CDR3 DNA reads as TGTGCCAGCAGTTACAGGACAGGGGCATACTATGGCTACACCTTC.

The chain carries TRBV6-1 and TRBJ2-7; TRBD2 matches at 8 bases. From germline, CDR1 is MNHNS and CDR2 SASEGT. The CDR3 totals 12 residues. J was trimmed by 4 bases and V by 5 bases; bases with no gene match: 1. The CDR3 loop is CASSPGGYEQYF. CDR3 DNA: TGTGCCAGCAGTCCGGGGGGGTACGAGCAGTACTTC.

This clone was recorded once. The gene calls are TRBV11-2 and TRBJ2-3; maybe TRBD2 (5 bases). From germline, CDR1 is SGHAT and CDR2 FQNNGV. V was clipped by 4 bases and J by 8 bases, with 19 bases between them. This CDR3 has 15 residues. The CDR3 sequence is CASSSQITRSGTQYF. The CDR3 nucleotides read TGTGCCAGCAGCTCCCAAATTACTAGGTCCGGTACGCAGTATTTT.

The V and J genes are TRBV9 and TRBJ2-3, with 9 bases lining up with TRBD2. There are 16 residues in the CDR3. Trimming took 0 bases from V and 7 from J; bases not matched to a gene: 9. The germline gives CDR1 SGDLS, CDR2 YYNGEE. CDR3 coding DNA: TGTGCCAGCAGCGTAGATGGAGCGGGAGGACCAAATACGCAGTATTTT. Protein: CASSVDGAGGPNTQYF.

The rearrangement uses TRBV7-6 and TRBJ2-5; 11 bases match TRBD2. The CDR3 length is 17 residues. Losses at the gene ends were 5 bases for V and 5 bases for J; bases not matched to a gene: 13. Germline-derived CDR1 and CDR2 are SGHVS and FNYEAQ. CDR3 nucleotides: TGTGCCAGCAGCAAAGTGGCTAGCGGGAGGCCTGGGGAGACCCAGTACTTC. Translating gives CASSKVASGRPGETQYF.

V gene TRBV6-4 combines with J gene TRBJ2-7; 8 nucleotides match TRBD2. This CDR3 contains 14 residues. V lost 5 bases to trimming and J lost 3 bases; unmatched junction nucleotides: 6. CDR1 and CDR2 from the germline V gene are MRHNA and SNTAGT. DNA for the CDR3: TGTGCCAGCAGTCCGGGAGGGGGGGGCTACGAGCAGTACTTC. Translating it yields CASSPGGGGYEQYF.

The chain recombines TRBV2 with TRBJ2-3; 8 nucleotides align to TRBD2. Germline CDR1 and CDR2: SNHLY and FYNNEI. V dropped 6 bases and J dropped 2; count of bases not matched to a gene: 10. This CDR3 is built from 16 residues. CDR3 nucleotide sequence: TGTGCCAGCAGGTGGACTAGCCCGTTCACCACAGATACGCAGTATTTT. Translated, it gives CASRWTSPFTTDTQYF.

This clone was seen once. This chain links TRBV6-5 with TRBJ1-1, with unresolved D. Germline V gene sequence: CDR1 MNHEY, CDR2 SVGAGI. This CDR3 comprises 15 residues. V shed 6 bases and J shed 5 bases, with 19 bases lying between them. The CDR3: CASRPDYESATEAFF. CDR3 sequence (DNA): TGTGCCAGCAGGCCCGACTACGAATCGGCGACTGAAGCTTTCTTT.

This clone was seen just once. This sequence joins TRBV12-1 and TRBJ2-3; TRBD2 is taken as the D call from the table, unchecked against the DNA. TRBV12-1 is deemed a pseudogene. This CDR3 region has 14 residues. The CDR3 here is CASSFGVNTDTQYF. CDR3 coding DNA: TGTGCCAGCAGCTTTGGAGTTAACACAGATACGCAGTATTTT.

The J gene is TRBJ1-2, the V gene TRBV5-6, with TRBD1 as a possible D gene (6 bases). Germline-derived CDR1 and CDR2 are SGHDT and YYEEEE. This CDR3 spans 18 amino acids. Trimming left V 0 bases short and J 4 bases short, with 22 bases between. The CDR3, as DNA: TGTGCCAGCAGCTTGGCGGGGAATTGGGCAGGGGATCTCTATGGCTACACCTTC. Translating it yields CASSLAGNWAGDLYGYTF.